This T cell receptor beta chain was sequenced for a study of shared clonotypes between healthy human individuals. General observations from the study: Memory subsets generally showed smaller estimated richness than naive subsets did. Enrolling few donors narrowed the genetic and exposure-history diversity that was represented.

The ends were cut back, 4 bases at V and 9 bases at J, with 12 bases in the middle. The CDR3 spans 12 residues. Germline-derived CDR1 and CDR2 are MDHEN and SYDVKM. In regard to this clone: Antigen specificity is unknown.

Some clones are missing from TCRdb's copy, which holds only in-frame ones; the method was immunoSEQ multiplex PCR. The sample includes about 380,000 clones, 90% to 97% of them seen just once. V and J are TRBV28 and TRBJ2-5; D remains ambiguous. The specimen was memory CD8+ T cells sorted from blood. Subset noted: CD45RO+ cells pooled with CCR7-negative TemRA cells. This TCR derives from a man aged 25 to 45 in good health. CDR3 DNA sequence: TGTGCCAGCAGTTCCTGGTCCGTGTCCCAGTACTTC. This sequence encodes CASSSWSVSQYF.